Reported below is one T cell receptor beta chain. There are a few counts of this clonotype. Its specific antigen is unknown. No quality values exist for individual bases; no much larger clone is one base distant. The entry originates in a study of T cell repertoires in cytomegalovirus infection (dated by TCRdb to between 2019 and 2020). Turning to the overall study: The peptide stimulations were aimed at well-studied HLA-B-restricted epitopes as well as recently identified HLA-C-restricted CMV epitopes, whose presentation resists viral immunomodulation. Donor HLA type was relevant to the analysis, because carriage of CMV infection together with the matching HLA type was indicated by public TCR beta signatures. Broader findings and caveats from the paper: The ex vivo response was dominated by HLA-C-restricted CMV-specific TCR beta clonotypes, which also provided the single most frequent clonotype in two of eight donors. Carriers of CMV infection plus the relevant HLA type were discriminated by the cumulative frequency of public TCR beta family members in the study cohort and in an independent 352-donor cohort.

This specimen's treatment or condition label, interpreted: in vitro stimulation with specific CMV peptide epitopes to enrich CMV-specific T cells. In the germline V gene, CDR1 corresponds to MGHRA and CDR2 to YSYEKL. Germline trimming: 4 bases from V, 1 base from J; junction bases outside gene matches: 23. Measured from the cysteine to the phenylalanine, the CDR3 is 22 residues long. Of the read, only the CDR3 DNA is kept; its 66 bases are in frame from base 1. Sequencing relied on an Illumina HiSeq 1500. Starting from the raw public reads, TCRdb applied fastp trimming at Q25, assembled clones with MiXCR and retained in-frame beta chains. All rows with the same CDR3 protein become a single entry with the most common DNA and genes. This sample lists fewer than 850,000 distinct CDR3 sequences; 25% to 35% were detected once. The leading ten clones occupy less than 15% of the sample.

The TCR was taken from a human donor in good health (CMV status not recorded). Some clones in this sample may be carry-over from other donors' samples. The input for sequencing was cultured CD8+ T cells from PBMCs, taken from culture after CMV antigen stimulation. The chain uses TRBV4-1 and TRBJ1-5; 9 bases in the junction line up with TRBD1. The CDR3 reads as follows: CASSPALLPGQGRGESNQPQHF. DNA sequence: TGCGCCAGCAGCCCGGCTCTACTCCCGGGACAGGGCCGAGGTGAGAGCAATCAGCCCCAGCATTTT.